This T cell receptor beta chain was sequenced in a study of T cells after yellow fever vaccination. Universal primer sites and UMIs were introduced during 5'RACE template-switching synthesis of TCR cDNA. TCRdb itself ran the 5' RACE reads through MiXCR, one entry per CDR3 protein. The sample gives approximately 170,000 distinct CDR3 sequences, 9.5% to 11% of which show up once; around 34% is in the top ten. This clonotype showed up just a few times. Its antigen is unidentified. Trimming shortened V by 4 bases and J by 4 bases, and 14 bases separated the two germline ends. The germline V gene has CDR1 ENHRY and CDR2 SYGVKD. The CDR3 covers 15 residues. General study results and limits: Clones that expanded after primary vaccination mostly reappeared after the booster (roughly 97% CD4, 88% CD8).

The specimen was CD8+ T cells sorted from PBMCs, collected 15 days after the yellow fever booster vaccination. The receptor's source is a man aged 18 to 35 who received the YFV17D yellow fever vaccine. This chain links TRBV10-3 with TRBJ2-1, with a possible D match to TRBD1 (5 bases). The CDR3 DNA is TGTGCCATCAGTGGAAGGGGATCGGAGTACAATGAGCAGTTCTTC. It encodes CAISGRGSEYNEQFF.